This T cell receptor beta chain was obtained from a study of OX40 agonist ivuxolimab in advanced cancers. Study background: Patients were dosed with the agonistic anti-OX40 (CD134) antibody ivuxolimab. The mean age was roughly 60 years, ranging from about 20 to 79, with about 87% of participants male.

Details on this clone: The antigen is not known.

In germline, CDR1 is SGHAT, CDR2 FQNNGV. V shed 5 bases, J shed 0 bases, and the junction held 12 bases outside the gene matches. This CDR3 is 18 amino acids long. Clones were read by immunoSEQ multiplex PCR, and TCRdb kept only the in-frame ones, dropping some. The sample has about 66,000 clones, roughly 87% seen once. Study-wide results and limits: No antigen was identified for the clonally expanded peripheral T cells. Blood T cells, both CD4+ and CD8+, expanded clonally by week 6 at 0.1 to 3.0 mg/kg.

The TCR originated in an adult with an advanced solid tumor such as melanoma, head and neck, liver or kidney cancer. The chain couples TRBV11-2 to TRBJ2-1, with 8 bases matching TRBD2. The specimen was CD4+ or CD8+ T cells sorted from blood, collected in a trial of the OX40 agonist ivuxolimab. This chain's CDR3 is CASSLSGSPLSSYNEQFF. The CDR3 nucleotides read TGTGCCAGCAGCCTGAGCGGGAGCCCTCTCAGCTCCTACAATGAGCAGTTCTTC.